The 23 T cell receptor beta chains reported below all come from one sample, sequenced in a study of beta chain features in type 1 diabetes. Since all of the isolated RNA was reverse transcribed, expressed TCRB transcripts were what got sequenced. Assay: immunoSEQ multiplex PCR; the TCRdb copy retains only in-frame clones and omits some. The repertoire holds some 150,000 clones, with 11% as singletons. Sample: central memory CD4+ T cells from blood. Receptors originate from a man between 18 and 35 years old in good health.

This clone was counted only a few times. The likely explanation is a read error, given a far larger clone one base away. Other DNA sequences within the sample encode an identical CDR3. The chain joins TRBV7-3 to TRBJ1-1; no firm D call. Germline V gene lookup returns CDR1 SGHTA and CDR2 FQGTGA. The length of the CDR3 is 15 residues. V dropped 0 bases and J dropped 5 bases, with 13 bases sitting between them. CDR3 sequence: CASSLTPGARTEAFF. Written as DNA, the CDR3 is TGTGCCAGCAGCTTAACCCCGGGTGCAAGAACTGAAGCTTTCTTT.

Here the CDR3 reads CASSLTPKAGGHNEQFF. CDR3 coding DNA: TGCGCCAGCAGCCTAACCCCAAAAGCGGGGGGGCACAATGAGCAGTTCTTC. This chain links TRBV4-3 with TRBJ2-1, with TRBD2 matching 10 bases. V gave up 4 bases and J gave up 5 bases; unmatched junction bases: 11. The germline gives CDR1 LGHNA, CDR2 YSLEER. The CDR3 spans 17 residues.

The V and J genes are TRBV7-3 and TRBJ1-6, with TRBD1 identical over 8 bases. The CDR3 loop spans 13 amino acids. Germline CDR1 reads SGHTA; CDR2 reads FQGTGA. J gave up 7 bases and V 8 bases, and 4 bases lay outside the gene matches. The CDR3 region has the DNA TGTGCCAGCGGGACAGGCCCGAATTCACCCCTCCACTTT. It translates to CASGTGPNSPLHF. Full variable domain (missing parts from reference TRBV7-3 and TRBJ1-6): GAGVSQTPSNKVTEKGKYVELRCDPISGHTALYWYRQSLGQGPEFLIYFQGTGAADDSGLPNDRFFAVRPEGSVSTLKIQRTERGDSAVYLCASGTGPNSPLHFGNGTRLTVT.

This clone appeared a few times. This chain uses TRBV9 with TRBJ2-1; TRBD2 matches at 10 bases. This CDR3 has 16 residues. Per the germline V gene, CDR1 is SGDLS and CDR2 is YYNGEE. V trimming: 3 bases; J trimming: 0 bases; junction bases outside the gene matches: 3. The CDR3 protein is CASSGPSGSSYNEQFF. The CDR3, as DNA: TGTGCCAGCAGCGGTCCTAGCGGGAGCTCCTACAATGAGCAGTTCTTC.

The rearrangement uses TRBV30 and TRBJ1-4; D is perhaps TRBD1 (5 bases). The CDR3 has 16 residues. CDR1 and CDR2 (germline): GTSNPN, SVGIG (reference sequence). V was shortened by 1 base and J by 0 bases, with 12 bases between the two germline ends. The CDR3 sequence: CAWSERGRTTNEKLFF. The CDR3, as DNA: TGTGCCTGGAGTGAGAGGGGAAGAACAACTAATGAAAAACTGTTTTTT. Together with reference TRBV30 and TRBJ1-4, the CDR3 gives the full variable domain: SQTIHQWPATLVQPVGSPLSLECTVEGTSNPNLYWYRQAAGRGLQLLFYSVGIGQISSEVPQNLSASRPQDRQFILSSKKLLLSDSGFYLCAWSERGRTTNEKLFFGSGTQLSVL.

The genes are TRBV7-9 and TRBJ1-4; a possible D gene is TRBD1 (6 bases). Trimming stripped 5 bases from V and 8 bases from J, with 18 bases between. Germline V gives CDR1 SEHNR, CDR2 FQNEAQ (reference sequence). The CDR3 runs 15 residues. CDR3 nucleotides: TGTGCCAGCAGCCCGCCGGGACACCAACGGGAAAAACTGTTTTTT. It encodes CASSPPGHQREKLFF. Looking up the rest from reference TRBV7-9 and TRBJ1-4 gives the full variable domain: DTGVSQNPRHKITKRGQNVTFRCDPISEHNRLYWYRQTLGQGPEFLTYFQNEAQLEKSRLLSDRFSAERPKGSFSTLEIQRTEQGDSAMYLCASSPPGHQREKLFFGSGTQLSVL.

This clone was picked up many times. This rearrangement joins TRBV29-1 to TRBJ2-1, with TRBD2 matching 14 bases. The V segment lost 8 bases and the J segment 7 bases; nucleotides outside the gene matches: 10. CDR3 size: 15 residues. Germline loops: CDR1 SQVTM, CDR2 ANQGSEA. The CDR3 loop reads CSLSPGTSGRNEQFF. The CDR3 coding sequence is TGCAGCCTCTCTCCTGGGACTAGCGGGAGAAATGAGCAGTTCTTC.

The sample holds a few counts of this clone. The chain combines TRBV25-1 with TRBJ1-2; the D is unclear. V lost 2 bases, J lost 0 bases, and 7 bases lay in between. Germline CDR1 reads MGHDK; CDR2 reads SYGVNS. The length of the CDR3 is 14 residues. The CDR3 region has the DNA TGTGCCAGCAGTGAACCTGGCTCTAACTATGGCTACACCTTC. This encodes CASSEPGSNYGYTF.

This clone was recorded a few times. The chain uses TRBV10-3 and TRBJ2-2; 7 nucleotides align to TRBD1. The length of the CDR3 is 14 residues. The V gene end was trimmed by 5 bases and the J gene end by 5 bases; junction bases not matched to a gene: 5. Germline assignment: CDR1 ENHRY and CDR2 SYGVKD. The CDR3 here is CAISSGTATGELFF. Written as DNA, the CDR3 is TGTGCCATCAGTTCCGGGACAGCGACCGGGGAGCTGTTTTTT.

The chain combines TRBV11-3 with TRBJ2-7; TRBD2 matches at 8 bases. This CDR3 contains 14 residues. With V trimmed by 1 base and J by 2 bases, 1 base remained unmatched. CDR1 is SGHNT and CDR2 is YENEEA in the germline V gene. The DNA of the CDR3 is TGTGCCAGCAGCTTAGCGGGAGGGCCCTACGAGCAGTACTTC. Translated: CASSLAGGPYEQYF.

The chain recombines TRBV6-1 with TRBJ2-6; possible D gene TRBD1, 6 bases. The length of the CDR3 is 17 residues. Germline-derived CDR1 and CDR2 are MNHNS and SASEGT. V lost 3 bases to trimming and J lost 2 bases, with 14 bases between them. Here the CDR3 reads CASSDHRAGAGANVLTF. CDR3 DNA sequence: TGTGCCAGCAGTGATCACAGGGCAGGCGCTGGGGCCAACGTCCTGACTTTC.

V is TRBV27 and J is TRBJ2-7; D gene ambiguous. The CDR3 runs 16 residues. Trimming stripped 1 base from V and 0 bases from J, with 13 bases between. Germline CDR1 reads MNHEY; CDR2 reads SMNVEV (reference sequence). CDR3 nucleotide sequence: TGTGCCAGCAGTTTATATCCAGAAAGGAGCTCCTACGAGCAGTACTTC. This encodes CASSLYPERSSYEQYF.

The chain joins TRBV29-1 to TRBJ1-4, with 7 nucleotides matching TRBD1. The CDR3 is 15 residues long. CDR1 is SQVTM, CDR2 ANQGSEA, per germline. The V segment lost 7 bases and the J segment 6 bases; nucleotides outside the gene matches: 14. The CDR3, as DNA: TGCAGCGCCCCCGGGGAGACAGGGACTGATGAAAAACTGTTTTTT. Protein: CSAPGETGTDEKLFF.

This clone has a handful of counts. V and J are TRBV5-4 and TRBJ2-7; D gene uncertain. The CDR3 extends over 14 amino acids. Germline-derived CDR1 and CDR2 are SGHNT and YYREEE (reference sequence). V dropped 4 bases and J dropped 2 bases, with 13 bases sitting between them. CDR3 sequence reads: CASSLDSTAYEQYF. The CDR3 bases are TGTGCCAGCAGCCTTGACTCGACCGCCTACGAGCAGTACTTC.

The gene calls are TRBV4-3 and TRBJ1-6, with TRBD1 matching 10 bases. Germline V gene sequence: CDR1 LGHNA, CDR2 YSLEER. Trimming at V came to 3 bases and at J to 10 bases, leaving 6 bases not matched to a gene. The CDR3 is 15 residues long. The CDR3 protein is CASSQERTGGSPLHF. The CDR3 bases are TGCGCCAGCAGCCAGGAACGGACAGGGGGGTCACCCCTCCACTTT.

This clone was detected only a few times. V is TRBV11-2 and J is TRBJ2-3, with a possible D match to TRBD2 (6 bases). Between the trimmed V and J ends, which lost 5 bases and 2 bases, there was a span of 14 bases. This CDR3 has 15 residues. The germline V gene encodes CDR1 SGHAT and CDR2 FQNNGV. CDR3 region: CASSPGRPYTDTQYF. Here the CDR3 DNA reads TGTGCCAGCAGCCCAGGGAGGCCGTACACAGATACGCAGTATTTT.

This clone was counted only a few times. The chain has TRBV7-2 and TRBJ2-7; 8 bases agree with TRBD2. V gave up 5 bases and J gave up 3 bases; unmatched junction bases: 6. This CDR3 has 14 residues. Germline CDR1 is SGHTA and CDR2 is FQGNSA. The CDR3 nucleotides are TGTGCCAGCAGCCAACTAGCGGCCCTCTACGAGCAGTACTTC. Its protein product is CASSQLAALYEQYF.

This clone was counted only a few times. This chain joins TRBV9 and TRBJ2-5; D gene uncertain. The CDR3 length is 15 residues. Germline V CDR1 and CDR2: SGDLS, YYNGEE. V was clipped by 3 bases and J by 1 base, with 13 bases between them. The CDR3: CASSGTWGRQETQYF. DNA for the CDR3: TGTGCCAGCAGCGGGACCTGGGGTCGCCAAGAGACCCAGTACTTC.

The rearrangement joins TRBV18 to TRBJ2-1; D uncertain. Trimming stripped 5 bases from V and 1 base from J, with 6 bases between. Germline assignment: CDR1 KGHSH and CDR2 LQKENI. The CDR3 loop spans 13 amino acids. Written as DNA, the CDR3 is TGTGCCAGCTCAGAGCAGTCCTACAATGAGCAGTTCTTC. It encodes CASSEQSYNEQFF.

There are a few counts of this clone. This chain links TRBV7-9 with TRBJ2-5; D not certain. Germline V gene data show CDR1 as SEHNR and CDR2 as FQNEAQ (reference sequence). The CDR3 contains 12 residues. V lost 5 bases and J lost 4, with 8 bases in between. The CDR3 sequence is CASSVSGETQYF. For the CDR3, the DNA is TGTGCCAGCAGCGTGTCCGGAGAGACCCAGTACTTC.

This clone was counted a few times. This chain joins TRBV2 and TRBJ2-5, with 7 bases identical to TRBD1. V was pared by 5 bases and J by 3 bases, with 3 bases of the junction left unmatched. Germline V gives CDR1 SNHLY, CDR2 FYNNEI. The CDR3 extends over 13 amino acids. The CDR3 DNA reads TGTGCCAGCAGTTGGGACAGAGAAGAGACCCAGTACTTC. This codes for CASSWDREETQYF.

This clone was detected only a few times. The same CDR3 can be traced to other DNA sequences in this sample. This chain connects TRBV29-1 to TRBJ2-3, with 9 bases matching TRBD1. This CDR3 contains 14 residues. Germline assignment: CDR1 SQVTM and CDR2 ANQGSEA. Losses at the gene ends were 7 bases for V and 0 bases for J; bases not matched to a gene: 5. CDR3 DNA sequence: TGCAGCGCCGACAGGGGGGCTAGCACAGATACGCAGTATTTT. Translating gives CSADRGASTDTQYF.

This sequence joins TRBV7-3 and TRBJ1-1; no clear D gene. The CDR3 sequence is 16 residues long. Germline CDR1 is SGHTA and CDR2 is FQGTGA. Trimming cost V 3 bases and J 1 base, with 15 bases left between them. The CDR3 bases are TGTGCCAGCAGCTTTAGGGAGGGAGTAGAGAACACTGAAGCTTTCTTT. Protein sequence: CASSFREGVENTEAFF.